The rows below give T cell receptor beta chains drawn from one sample of a study of beta chain features in type 1 diabetes. The repertoire was sequenced with immunoSEQ multiplex PCR; TCRdb's copy has only in-frame clones and lacks some. This sample carries 130,000 or so clones, roughly 10% of them seen once, and the ten largest clones take around 0.65%. Sample: central memory CD4+ T cells from blood. Receptor source: a woman in her 40s in good health. Each CDR3 is given without its conserved first and last residue. Expanded clones get a size class; other rows say once, few or many, or leave the size out.

>.|TRBV4-3|TRBJ2-2
ASSQDLIAETGELF
>few|TRBV5-6|TRBJ2-7
ASSLPGTAYEQY
>.|TRBV7-9|TRBJ1-4
ASSLNPGEGNEKLF
>few|TRBV13|TRBJ2-7
ASSSLGTAGSYEQY
>few|TRBV7-7|TRBJ2-5
ASSSGETQY
>.|TRBV5-4|TRBJ2-5
ASSLVGQYKETQY
>few|TRBV5-4|TRBJ2-7
ASSLSGSSYEQY
>.|TRBV6-5|TRBJ1-2
ASSYDTNYGYT
>.|TRBV11-2|TRBJ1-1
ASSLSVNTEAF
>.|TRBV18|TRBJ1-5
ASSPGLRSGTGANQPQH
>few|TRBV5-4|TRBJ2-1
ASSGEIRSYNEQF
>few|TRBV5-1|TRBJ2-1
ASRSRQTGAYNEQF
>.|TRBV11-2|TRBJ1-2
ASSLERGTNYGYT
>.|TRBV5-1|TRBJ1-1
ASSFQSGQNTEAF
>.|TRBV5-5|TRBJ2-3
ASNRQVSTDTQY
>many|TRBV25-1|TRBJ1-1
ASSAPGLAAF
>.|TRBV6-6|TRBJ2-2
ASSSGTTTSTGELF
>.|TRBV19|TRBJ1-5
ASSGQSSNQPQH
>few|TRBV5-1|TRBJ2-1
ASSLEPYNEQF
>.|TRBV28|TRBJ1-2
ASSLTGDYGYT
>few|TRBV15|TRBJ2-1
ATSRDVTGVWYEQF
>few|TRBV19|TRBJ2-1
ASSPRGGYEQF
>few|TRBV2|TRBJ2-2
ASTNEIRRSGTGELF
>few|TRBV5-5|TRBJ1-1
ASSAKYRDRVSNTEAF
>.|TRBV2|TRBJ1-5
ASSSQVSNQPQH
>few|TRBV2|TRBJ1-2
ASSSDRGRLKGYT
>.|TRBV11-3|TRBJ2-5
ASSLASQETQY
>few|TRBV5-1|TRBJ2-2
ASSLGTSGGTTGELF
>.|TRBV18|TRBJ1-1
ASSPQDRHTEAF
>.|TRBV6-1|TRBJ2-7
ASNGQPYEQY
>.|TRBV6-5|TRBJ1-1
ASRSAAGEAF
>few|TRBV11-2|TRBJ1-2
ASSQTRSGYT
>few|TRBV29-1|TRBJ2-2
SVGQANTGELF
>few|TRBV19|TRBJ2-5
ASSIDRQQETQY
>.|TRBV7-2|TRBJ2-3
ASSATGLRTDTQY
>few|TRBV7-2|TRBJ1-2
ASSTPGTGELGGT
>few|TRBV5-5|TRBJ2-5
ASSLGLAGGNQETQY
>few|TRBV9|TRBJ2-1
ASSVLGGSSYNEQF
>few|TRBV7-8|.
ASSYESREYEQY
>many|TRBV29-1|TRBJ2-3
SVQGQPDTQY
>.|TRBV19|TRBJ1-2
ASRMPAGIGYT
>.|TRBV18|TRBJ2-7
ASVRTGVDEQY
>.|TRBV2|TRBJ1-2
ASSLDSGANYGYT
>once|TRBV6-6|TRBJ1-6
ASSPRGRAGGSPLH
>.|TRBV5-5|TRBJ2-1
ASSLNFEQF
>.|TRBV21-1|TRBJ1-6
ASSPRSRWAPLH
>many|TRBV9|TRBJ1-1
ASSVGTGTMNTEAF